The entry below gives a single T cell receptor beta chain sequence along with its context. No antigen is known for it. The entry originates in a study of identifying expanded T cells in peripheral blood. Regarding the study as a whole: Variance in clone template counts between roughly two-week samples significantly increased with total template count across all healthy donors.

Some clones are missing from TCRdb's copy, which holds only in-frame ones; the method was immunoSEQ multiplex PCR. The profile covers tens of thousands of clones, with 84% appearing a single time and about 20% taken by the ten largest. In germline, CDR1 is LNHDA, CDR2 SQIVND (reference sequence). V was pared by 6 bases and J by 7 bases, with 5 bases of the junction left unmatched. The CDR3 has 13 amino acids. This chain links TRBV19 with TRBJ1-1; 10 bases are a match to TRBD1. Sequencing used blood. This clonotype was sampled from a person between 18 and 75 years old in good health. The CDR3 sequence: CASRDRGLSEAFF. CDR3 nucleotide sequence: TGTGCCAGTAGAGACAGGGGGCTTAGTGAAGCTTTCTTT.